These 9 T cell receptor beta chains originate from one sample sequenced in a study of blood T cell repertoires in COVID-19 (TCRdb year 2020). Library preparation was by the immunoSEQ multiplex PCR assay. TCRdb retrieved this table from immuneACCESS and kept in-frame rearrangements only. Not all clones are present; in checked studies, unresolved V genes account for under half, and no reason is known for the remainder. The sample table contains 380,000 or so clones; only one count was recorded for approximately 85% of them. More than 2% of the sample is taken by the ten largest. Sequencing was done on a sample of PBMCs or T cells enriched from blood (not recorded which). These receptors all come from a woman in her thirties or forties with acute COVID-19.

The CDR3: CASSESSWNTGELFF. CDR3 DNA sequence: TGTGCCAGCAGTGAATCAAGCTGGAACACCGGGGAGCTGTTTTTT. The chain recombines TRBV25-1 with TRBJ2-2; D gene unclear. V was pared by 1 base and J by 1 base, with 7 bases between. The germline gives CDR1 MGHDK, CDR2 SYGVNS. The CDR3 extends over 15 amino acids.

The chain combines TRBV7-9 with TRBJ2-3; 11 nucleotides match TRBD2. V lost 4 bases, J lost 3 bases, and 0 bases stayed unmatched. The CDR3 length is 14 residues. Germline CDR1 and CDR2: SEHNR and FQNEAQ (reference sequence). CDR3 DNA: TGTGCCAGCAGCTCTAGCGGGGGGACAGATACGCAGTATTTT. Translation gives CASSSSGGTDTQYF.

The CDR3 DNA sequence: TGTGCCAGCAGCAGCCCCGGGACATATAACACCGGGGAGCTGTTTTTT. Translated: CASSSPGTYNTGELFF. This chain uses TRBV21-1 with TRBJ2-2; the D call in the table, TRBD1, was not verified against the DNA. TRBV21-1 is tagged as a pseudogene. The CDR3 is made up of 16 amino acids.

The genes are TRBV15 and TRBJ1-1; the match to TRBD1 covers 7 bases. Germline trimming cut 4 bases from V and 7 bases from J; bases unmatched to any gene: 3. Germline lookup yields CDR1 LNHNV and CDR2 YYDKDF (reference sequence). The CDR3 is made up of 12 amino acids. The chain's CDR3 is CATSIGQVEAFF. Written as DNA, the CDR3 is TGTGCCACCAGCATTGGACAGGTTGAAGCTTTCTTT.

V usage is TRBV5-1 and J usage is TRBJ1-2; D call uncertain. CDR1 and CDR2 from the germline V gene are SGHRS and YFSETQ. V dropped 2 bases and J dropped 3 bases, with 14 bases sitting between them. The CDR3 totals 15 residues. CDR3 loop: CASSLDGLGYYGYTF. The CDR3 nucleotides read TGCGCCAGCAGCTTAGATGGCCTAGGCTACTATGGCTACACCTTC.

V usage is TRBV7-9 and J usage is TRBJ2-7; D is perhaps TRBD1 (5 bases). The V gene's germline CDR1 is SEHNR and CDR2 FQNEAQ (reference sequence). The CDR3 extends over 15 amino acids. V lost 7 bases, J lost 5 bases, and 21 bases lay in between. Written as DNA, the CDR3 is TGTGCCAGCATAAACCAGGGTCTCAATGTCCACGAGCAGTACTTC. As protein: CASINQGLNVHEQYF.

CDR3 DNA sequence: TGTGCCAGCAGCTCAGACAGGGGGCTTTATGATGAGCAGTTCTTC. It is translated as CASSSDRGLYDEQFF. The chain combines TRBV11-2 with TRBJ2-1; TRBD1 matches at 10 bases. Germline loops: CDR1 SGHAT, CDR2 FQNNGV. J was trimmed by 8 bases and V by 4 bases; bases with no gene match: 8. This CDR3 comprises 15 residues.

The CDR3 DNA sequence: TGCGCCAGCAGCTTAGAGAGACAGGGGAGTTCTGGAAACACCATATATTTT. Translating it yields CASSLERQGSSGNTIYF. The chain carries TRBV5-1 and TRBJ1-3, with 8 bases matching TRBD1. The CDR3 is 17 amino acids. V gave up 2 bases and J gave up 1 base; unmatched junction bases: 8. Germline CDR1 is SGHRS and CDR2 is YFSETQ. The whole variable domain, filled in from reference TRBV5-1 and TRBJ1-3, reads KAGVTQTPRYLIKTRGQQVTLSCSPISGHRSVSWYQQTPGQGLQFLFEYFSETQRNKGNFPGRFSGRQFSNSRSEMNVSTLELGDSALYLCASSLERQGSSGNTIYFGEGSWLTVV.

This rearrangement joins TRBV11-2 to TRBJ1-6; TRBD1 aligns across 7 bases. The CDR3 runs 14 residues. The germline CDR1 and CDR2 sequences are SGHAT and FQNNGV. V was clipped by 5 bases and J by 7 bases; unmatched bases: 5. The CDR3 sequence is CASSLRQGNSPLHF. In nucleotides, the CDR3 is TGTGCCAGCAGCCTCAGACAGGGAAATTCACCCCTCCACTTT.